These 2 T cell receptor beta chains came from one sample sequenced in a study of OX40 agonist ivuxolimab in advanced cancers. The table came from immunoSEQ multiplex PCR; TCRdb's copy has only in-frame clones and leaves some out. The top ten clones hold 0.2% to 0.3% of a sample with about 78,000 clones, around nine tenths of them seen once. The sequencing here drew on CD4+ or CD8+ T cells sorted from blood, taken in a trial of the OX40 agonist ivuxolimab. The receptors originated from an adult with an advanced solid tumor such as melanoma, head and neck, liver or kidney cancer.

This chain joins TRBV5-1 and TRBJ2-1, with 11 bases lining up with TRBD2. Germline trimming cut 4 bases from V and 2 bases from J; bases unmatched to any gene: 5. Germline V gene lookup returns CDR1 SGHRS and CDR2 YFSETQ. The CDR3 loop spans 16 amino acids. The CDR3 loop is CASSRTSGSTYNEQFF. The CDR3 nucleotides read TGCGCCAGCAGCAGGACTAGCGGGTCTACCTACAATGAGCAGTTCTTC. Based on the CDR3 plus reference TRBV5-1 and TRBJ2-1, the full variable domain is KAGVTQTPRYLIKTRGQQVTLSCSPISGHRSVSWYQQTPGQGLQFLFEYFSETQRNKGNFPGRFSGRQFSNSRSEMNVSTLELGDSALYLCASSRTSGSTYNEQFFGPGTRLTVL.

This chain joins TRBV5-4 and TRBJ2-1; 7 bases map to TRBD2. V gave up 4 bases and J gave up 3 bases; unmatched junction bases: 10. The CDR3 has 16 residues. Looked up from germline, CDR1 is SGHNT and CDR2 is YYREEE (reference sequence). CDR3 in DNA: TGTGCCAGCAGCCCGGAGGCGGGAGCCATCTACAATGAGCAGTTCTTC. Amino acids: CASSPEAGAIYNEQFF. Drawing the rest from reference TRBV5-4 and TRBJ2-1, the complete variable domain is ETGVTQSPTHLIKTRGQQVTLRCSSQSGHNTVSWYQQALGQGPQFIFQYYREEENGRGNFPPRFSGLQFPNYSSELNVNALELDDSALYLCASSPEAGAIYNEQFFGPGTRLTVL.